The 19 T cell receptor beta chains below all came from one sample that was sequenced in a study of T-cell memory formation after mild COVID-19 (TCRdb year 2021). Libraries were prepared through 5' RACE. The instrument was an Illumina NovaSeq 6000. The public reads were reanalyzed by TCRdb: fastp trimming at Q25, MiXCR alignment, in-frame beta chains only. One record per CDR3 amino acid sequence lists the most common genes and DNA. Here the sample has under 300,000 distinct CDR3 sequences; 8% to 10% occur a single time. The ten biggest clones cover around a fifth of the sample. Sequencing was performed on PBMCs or a T cell subset sorted from them (not recorded which). These receptors were obtained from a man between 18 and 35 years old who had mild COVID-19 (a few samples of this study predate the infection). The sample titles of this study are shuffled in the database, so cell type and time point are left out; the donor was told from shared clones.

This clonotype was counted many times. The V gene is TRBV7-2, the J gene TRBJ1-6; D unclear. Trimming shortened V by 4 bases and J by 6 bases, and 22 bases separated the two germline ends. Per the germline V gene, CDR1 is SGHTA and CDR2 is FQGNSA. The CDR3 has 18 amino acids. In DNA form, the CDR3 reads TGTGCCAGCAGCTCCGATACCTGGTTGGGGTCCCCTAATTCACCCCTCCACTTT. It yields the protein CASSSDTWLGSPNSPLHF.

With respect to this clonotype: Sequence at one end of the junction differs from germline and may be a read error. The chain employs TRBV2 and TRBJ2-7; no clear D. This CDR3 is 15 amino acids long. CDR1 is SNHLY and CDR2 is FYNNEI in the germline V gene. The CDR3 nucleotides read TGTGCCAGCAGTCAAGAGCCCCAGAGCTCCTACGATCAGTACTTC. Translation: CASSQEPQSSYDQYF.

The sample holds many counts of this clonotype. This chain connects TRBV5-1 to TRBJ2-2; possibly TRBD1 for D (6 bases). V lost 5 bases and J lost 0, with 8 bases in between. The CDR3 has 14 amino acids. CDR1 SGHRS and CDR2 YFSETQ come from the germline V gene. The CDR3 sequence is CASRQGTNTGELFF. The CDR3 nucleotides are TGCGCCAGCAGGCAGGGGACGAACACCGGGGAGCTGTTTTTT.

This clonotype was seen a handful of times. This sequence joins TRBV5-1 and TRBJ2-5; D could derive from TRBD1 or TRBD2 (6 bases each). There are 14 residues in the CDR3. V was clipped by 4 bases and J by 5 bases, with 15 bases between them. The germline CDR1 and CDR2 sequences are SGHRS and YFSETQ. CDR3 protein: CASSKEGGLETQYF. The CDR3 nucleotides are TGCGCCAGCAGCAAAGAGGGGGGTTTGGAGACCCAGTACTTC.

This rearrangement joins TRBV4-3 to TRBJ2-3; 7 nucleotides match TRBD1. V shed 4 bases, J shed 0 bases, and the junction held 7 bases outside the gene matches. There are 16 residues in the CDR3. From germline, CDR1 is LGHNA and CDR2 YSLEER. The CDR3 DNA reads TGCGCCAGCAGCCTCAACGGACAGGAAAGCACAGATACGCAGTATTTT. Its protein product is CASSLNGQESTDTQYF.

This clonotype was observed at least ten times. This sequence joins TRBV18 and TRBJ2-3; D may be TRBD2 (6 bases). The CDR3 contains 15 residues. V lost 5 bases, J lost 2 bases, and 14 bases lay in between. In germline, CDR1 is KGHSH, CDR2 LQKENI. CDR3 in amino acids: CASSAVLASTDTQYF. The DNA of the CDR3 is TGTGCCAGCTCAGCAGTACTAGCATCCACAGATACGCAGTATTTT.

In its sample, this clonotype was seen a few times. V gene TRBV3-1 combines with J gene TRBJ2-5; 8 nucleotides line up with TRBD1. Germline V CDR1 and CDR2: LGHDT, YNNKEL (reference sequence). The CDR3 has 15 amino acids. V was clipped by 1 base and J by 5 bases; unmatched bases: 6. CDR3 nucleotide sequence: TGTGCCAGCAGCCAAGGGGACAGGTCCGGGGAGACCCAGTACTTC. It encodes CASSQGDRSGETQYF.

The chain has TRBV5-5 and TRBJ1-2; D uncertain. The V and J ends lost 4 bases and 3 bases respectively, with 13 bases between them. The CDR3 extends over 14 amino acids. The germline V gene encodes CDR1 SGHKS and CDR2 YYEKEE (reference sequence). The CDR3: CASSGRASDYGYTF. For the CDR3, the DNA is TGTGCCAGCAGCGGGCGGGCGAGTGACTATGGCTACACCTTC. The variable domain in full, completed from reference TRBV5-5 and TRBJ1-2, reads DAGVTQSPTHLIKTRGQQVTLRCSPISGHKSVSWYQQVLGQGPQFIFQYYEKEERGRGNFPDRFSARQFPNYSSELNVNALLLGDSALYLCASSGRASDYGYTFGSGTRLTVV.

This chain joins TRBV4-3 and TRBJ1-5, with 8 positions matching TRBD1. This CDR3 spans 16 amino acids. In germline, CDR1 is LGHNA, CDR2 YSLEER. V was clipped by 2 bases and J by 10 bases; unmatched bases: 13. This CDR3 reads CASSQFLTGDRHPQHF. CDR3 DNA sequence: TGCGCCAGCAGCCAATTTCTTACAGGGGACAGGCACCCCCAGCATTTT.

V gene TRBV5-4 combines with J gene TRBJ1-2; tentative D call: TRBD1 (6 bases). Germline CDR1 SGHNT, CDR2 YYREEE (reference sequence). The CDR3 length is 16 residues. V was shortened by 0 bases and J by 6 bases, with 18 bases between the two germline ends. Here the CDR3 reads CASSLAGGRGGDGYTF. For the CDR3, the DNA is TGTGCCAGCAGCTTGGCCGGCGGCAGGGGTGGGGATGGCTACACCTTC.

This clonotype was seen only a few times. The V call is TRBV5-4, the J call TRBJ2-1, with D tentatively TRBD2 (8 bases). The germline gives CDR1 SGHNT, CDR2 YYREEE (reference sequence). This CDR3 comprises 18 residues. V was cut by 5 bases and J by 2 bases, with 23 bases left in between. CDR3 amino acids: CASRIGKGGGTAYNEQFF. In DNA, the CDR3 is TGTGCCAGCAGGATTGGAAAGGGCGGGGGGACAGCCTACAATGAGCAGTTCTTC.

This clonotype appeared a few times. CDR3 DNA sequence: TGTGCCAGCAGAAGTCAGGGGGCTCACGAGCAGTACGTC. This codes for CASRSQGAHEQYV. J is TRBJ2-7 and V is TRBV5-5; 8 bases line up with TRBD1. Germline V gene lookup returns CDR1 SGHKS and CDR2 YYEKEE (reference sequence). V lost 5 bases, J lost 5 bases, and 6 bases stayed unmatched. This CDR3 has 13 residues.

The table lists this clonotype with a few counts. This rearrangement joins TRBV11-2 to TRBJ2-3, with TRBD2 matching 7 bases. The CDR3 has 17 amino acids. In germline, CDR1 is SGHAT, CDR2 FQNNGV. V lost 8 bases and J lost 6; bases outside the gene matches: 20. The CDR3 is CASGTGIAGPKGDTQYF. As DNA, the CDR3 is TGTGCCAGCGGAACGGGAATAGCGGGCCCAAAAGGGGATACGCAGTATTTT.

This clonotype was counted ten times or more. The J gene is TRBJ2-2, the V gene TRBV11-2; D not certain. Germline CDR1 and CDR2: SGHAT and FQNNGV. The germline V and J ends were trimmed by 3 bases and 6 bases, with 11 bases remaining between them. The CDR3 sequence is 14 residues long. The CDR3 DNA reads as TGTGCCAGCAGCTTCGGACCCATGGCCGGGGAGCTGTTTTTT. The encoded protein is CASSFGPMAGELFF.

Many counts were recorded for this clonotype. The rearrangement links TRBV5-6 to TRBJ2-7; possible D gene TRBD2, 6 bases. The CDR3 runs to 14 residues. The germline gives CDR1 SGHDT, CDR2 YYEEEE. V lost 5 bases, J lost 3 bases, and 15 bases lay in between. As DNA, the CDR3 is TGTGCCAGCAGTGTGCGCCGGGGGATCTACGAGCAGTACGTC. It specifies CASSVRRGIYEQYV.

The table lists this clonotype with many counts. The V and J genes are TRBV7-2 and TRBJ1-5, with D maybe TRBD1 (6 bases). Looked up from germline, CDR1 is SGHTA and CDR2 is FQGNSA. The CDR3 is made up of 15 amino acids. V lost 5 bases to trimming and J lost 1 base, with 12 bases between them. The CDR3 bases are TGTGCCAGCAGCACACAGGGAGTAAGCAATCAGCCCCAGCATTTT. Amino acid sequence: CASSTQGVSNQPQHF.

This clonotype appeared a few times. V is TRBV7-3 and J is TRBJ2-5; no definite D call. This CDR3 has 13 amino acids. Deletions cut 6 bases from V and 3 bases from J, with 11 bases between. CDR1 is SGHTA and CDR2 is FQGTGA in the germline V gene. This CDR3 is CASSRGPEETQYF. Here the CDR3 DNA reads TGTGCCAGCAGTCGTGGACCAGAAGAGACCCAGTACTTC.

In this sample, this clonotype turned up many times. The chain is built from TRBV28 and TRBJ2-3; 9 bases fit TRBD1. The V gene end was trimmed by 5 bases and the J gene end by 1 base; junction bases not matched to a gene: 7. The germline gives CDR1 MDHEN, CDR2 SYDVKM. This CDR3 spans 16 amino acids. DNA of the CDR3: TGTGCCAGCAGTCCTGGGACAGGGAGGGGCACAGATACGCAGTATTTT. It specifies CASSPGTGRGTDTQYF.

This clonotype was recorded many times. The rearrangement uses TRBV11-2 and TRBJ1-1; D is uncertain. Per germline, CDR1 SGHAT and CDR2 FQNNGV. Between the trimmed V and J ends, which lost 5 bases and 3 bases, there was a span of 13 bases. The CDR3 loop spans 14 amino acids. The DNA of the CDR3 is TGTGCCAGCAGCGGGCCGGGGTTTCACACTGAAGCTTTCTTT. Amino acid sequence: CASSGPGFHTEAFF.